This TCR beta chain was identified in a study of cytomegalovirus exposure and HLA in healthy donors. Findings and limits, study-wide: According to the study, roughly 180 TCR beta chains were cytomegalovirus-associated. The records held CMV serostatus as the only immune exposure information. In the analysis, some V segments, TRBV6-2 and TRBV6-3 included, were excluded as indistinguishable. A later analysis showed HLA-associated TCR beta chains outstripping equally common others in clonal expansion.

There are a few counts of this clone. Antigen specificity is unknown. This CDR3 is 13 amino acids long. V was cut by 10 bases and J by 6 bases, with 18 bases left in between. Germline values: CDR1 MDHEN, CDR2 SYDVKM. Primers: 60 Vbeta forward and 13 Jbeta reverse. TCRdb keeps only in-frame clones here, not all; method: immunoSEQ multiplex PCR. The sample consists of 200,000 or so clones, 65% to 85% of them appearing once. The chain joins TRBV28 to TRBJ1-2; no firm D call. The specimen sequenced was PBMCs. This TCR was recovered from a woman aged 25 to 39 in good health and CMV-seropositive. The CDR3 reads CATSRDTRDGYTF. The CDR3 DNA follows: TGTGCCACTTCGAGAGACACCCGAGATGGCTACACCTTC.